This passage covers 18 T cell receptor beta chains from one sample sequenced in a study of blood T cell repertoires in COVID-19. Clones were sequenced by immunoSEQ multiplex PCR, and TCRdb holds only the in-frame ones, with some missing. This table holds some 250,000 clones, under 90% found once. Source material: PBMCs or T cells enriched from blood (not recorded which). Source of these receptors: a woman younger than 45 with acute COVID-19.

This clone was seen only once. This sequence joins TRBV6-5 and TRBJ2-2, with D possibly TRBD1 on 6 matching bases. CDR3 length equals 14 residues. Germline CDR1 and CDR2: MNHEY and SVGAGI. The ends were cut back, 4 bases at V and 5 bases at J, with 11 bases in the middle. The CDR3 DNA follows: TGTGCCAGCAGTTCACAGGGTAGGACCGGGGAGCTGTTTTTT. Its translation is CASSSQGRTGELFF.

The chain couples TRBV4-1 to TRBJ1-2; D possibly corresponds to TRBD1 (5 bases). CDR1 and CDR2 from the germline V gene are MGHRA and YSYEKL. V was trimmed by 0 bases and J by 4 bases, leaving 12 bases between them. This CDR3 contains 15 residues. Here the CDR3 reads CASSQDYGQGYGYTF. DNA for the CDR3: TGCGCCAGCAGCCAAGATTATGGGCAGGGCTATGGCTACACCTTC.

V is TRBV5-4 and J is TRBJ2-7, with a weak D call TRBD2 (5 bases). CDR3 size: 15 residues. The V and J ends lost 2 bases and 0 bases respectively, with 12 bases between them. From germline, CDR1 is SGHNT and CDR2 YYREEE (reference sequence). The CDR3, as DNA: TGTGCCAGCAGCTTCGGCGGGCCCCGCTCCTACGAGCAGTACTTC. It translates to CASSFGGPRSYEQYF.

This rearrangement joins TRBV2 to TRBJ1-4; TRBD1 agrees at 7 bases. CDR3 length equals 15 residues. J lost 8 bases, V lost 4 bases, and 10 bases had no gene match. Germline V CDR1 and CDR2: SNHLY, FYNNEI. The CDR3 DNA is TGTGCCAGCAGTGGAATACAGGGGTTGGGAGAAAAACTGTTTTTT. Encoded protein: CASSGIQGLGEKLFF.

V gene TRBV19 combines with J gene TRBJ1-6; 7 nucleotides line up with TRBD1. With V trimmed by 6 bases and J by 4 bases, 6 bases remained unmatched. Germline CDR1 is LNHDA and CDR2 is SQIVND (reference sequence). The CDR3 totals 15 residues. CDR3 nucleotides: TGTGCCAGTAGACAGGACAGGACTTATAATTCACCCCTCCACTTT. Its protein product is CASRQDRTYNSPLHF.

This chain uses TRBV1 with TRBJ2-7; the table calls TRBD2, which could not be checked here. TRBV1 has pseudogene status. The CDR3 covers 16 residues. The CDR3 DNA follows: TGCACCAGCAGCCTGGGAGCGGGCGGGGTGTCCTACGAGCAGTACTTC. Its translation: CTSSLGAGGVSYEQYF.

The rearrangement uses TRBV18 and TRBJ1-5, with a tentative D call TRBD1 (6 bases). CDR1 KGHSH and CDR2 LQKENI come from the germline V gene. CDR3 length: 15 amino acids. V was cut by 5 bases and J by 3 bases, with 14 bases left in between. Here the CDR3 reads CASSSRNRDNQPQHF. The DNA for the CDR3 is TGTGCCAGCTCATCTCGAAACAGGGACAATCAGCCCCAGCATTTT.

This rearrangement joins TRBV6-5 to TRBJ2-2, with 7 bases aligning to TRBD1. The germline V gene has CDR1 MNHEY and CDR2 SVGAGI. The CDR3 contains 13 residues. The trim removed 2 bases at V and 8 bases at J, leaving 2 bases unmatched. CDR3 in DNA: TGTGCCAGCAGTTACAGGGGGCAAGGGGAGCTGTTTTTT. Residues: CASSYRGQGELFF.

This clone was counted a single time. The chain employs TRBV11-2 and TRBJ1-4, with D tentatively TRBD1 (5 bases). The CDR3 is 15 amino acids. The V gene's germline CDR1 is SGHAT and CDR2 FQNNGV. V gave up 5 bases and J gave up 8 bases, with 18 bases separating them. DNA for the CDR3: TGTGCCAGCAGCCCTGGGGGGGGAAGGGGAGAAAAACTGTTTTTT. Its translation is CASSPGGGRGEKLFF.

CDR3 in amino acids: CASSEARGEAFF. The CDR3 DNA is TGCGCCAGCAGTGAGGCTCGGGGTGAAGCTTTCTTT. This chain links TRBV10-1 with TRBJ1-1; D remains unclear. The germline V and J ends were trimmed by 2 bases and 7 bases, with 8 bases remaining between them. Germline CDR1 and CDR2: WNHNN and SYGVQD (reference sequence). The CDR3 runs 12 residues.

This clone was seen a single time. The limits of the CDR3 on the DNA are not certain, so only TCRdb's listed CDR3 is given. V and J are TRBV18 and TRBJ2-1; TRBD1, the table's D call, lacks a check against the DNA. CDR1 KGHSH and CDR2 LQKENI come from the germline V gene. With termini counted, the CDR3 has 16 amino acids. CDR3 sequence: CASSTLGQSSYNEQFF.

V is TRBV29-1 and J is TRBJ1-1; D is uncertain. CDR3 length equals 13 residues. Germline V gives CDR1 SQVTM, CDR2 ANQGSEA. Trimming took off 7 bases at V and 1 base at J, with 13 bases between the two ends. CDR3 coding DNA: TGCAGCGGCATCAGGATTTCGAACACTGAAGCTTTCTTT. Translating it yields CSGIRISNTEAFF.

V is TRBV15 and J is TRBJ2-7; D is possibly TRBD1 (5 bases). The CDR3 length is 16 residues. Germline V CDR1 and CDR2: LNHNV, YYDKDF (reference sequence). V was clipped by 4 bases and J by 3 bases, with 19 bases between them. The CDR3 DNA is TGTGCCACCAGCAATGTTGGGGCAGGGTGGGTCTACGAGCAGTACTTC. The encoded protein is CATSNVGAGWVYEQYF. The variable domain in full, with the rest retrieved from reference TRBV15 and TRBJ2-7, is DAMVIQNPRYQVTQFGKPVTLSCSQTLNHNVMYWYQQKSSQAPKLLFHYYDKDFNNEADTPDNFQSRRPNTSFCFLDIRSPGLGDTAMYLCATSNVGAGWVYEQYFGPGTRLTVT.

The V call is TRBV6-2 or TRBV6-3, the J call TRBJ1-5; 7 nucleotides match TRBD1. Germline V lookup: CDR1 MNHEY, CDR2 SVGEGT. With 0 bases clipped from V and 2 bases from J, the junction kept 7 bases outside the gene matches. The CDR3 has 17 residues. For the CDR3, the DNA is TGTGCCAGCAGTTACTCGAACAGGGGAAAGGGCAATCAGCCCCAGCATTTT. Its protein is CASSYSNRGKGNQPQHF.

The chain recombines TRBV3-1 (or the pseudogene TRBV3-2) with TRBJ2-3; possible D gene TRBD2, 6 bases. V gave up 7 bases and J gave up 1 base, with 9 bases separating them. Germline CDR1 and CDR2: LGHDT and YNNKEL (reference sequence). This CDR3 spans 13 amino acids. The CDR3 spells CASMPGGTDTQYF. CDR3 bases: TGTGCCAGCATGCCGGGGGGCACAGATACGCAGTATTTT.

This chain joins TRBV7-2 and TRBJ1-2; 9 bases fit TRBD1. The CDR3 is 19 residues long. J gave up 1 base and V 0 bases, and 12 bases lay outside the gene matches. CDR1 is SGHTA, CDR2 FQGNSA, per germline. The CDR3 coding sequence is TGTGCCAGCAGCTTAGCGGGGACAGGGATTTTACGGTATAACTATGGCTACACCTTC. Its protein product is CASSLAGTGILRYNYGYTF.

In this sample, this clone turned up once. The junction departs from the called germline gene at one end, perhaps through a read error. The chain has TRBV19 and TRBJ1-4, with TRBD1 matching 7 bases. The CDR3 loop spans 16 amino acids. Looked up from germline, CDR1 is LNHDA and CDR2 is SQIVND (reference sequence). This CDR3 is CASTTLQGQPNEKLFF. In nucleotides, the CDR3 is TGTGCCAGTACCACTCTCCAGGGACAGCCTAATGAAAAACTGTTCTTT. Variable domain in full (rest from reference TRBV19 and TRBJ1-4): DGGITQSPKYLFRKEGQNVTLSCEQNLNHDAMYWYRQDPGQGLRLIYYSQIVNDFQKGDIAEGYSVSREKKESFPLTVTSAQKNPTAFYLCASTTLQGQPNEKLFFGSGTQLSVL.

V usage is TRBV27 and J usage is TRBJ2-1; 8 bases are a match to TRBD2. J gave up 4 bases and V 7 bases, and 6 bases lay outside the gene matches. The CDR3 sequence is 14 residues long. Germline lookup yields CDR1 MNHEY and CDR2 SMNVEV (reference sequence). CDR3 region: CASNSGGLYNEQFF. CDR3 DNA: TGTGCCAGCAATTCGGGGGGGCTATACAATGAGCAGTTCTTC.